Listed here is a single T cell receptor beta chain. Its antigen is still unknown. The protocol was immunoSEQ multiplex PCR, while the TCRdb copy is restricted to in-frame clones and leaves out a portion. The table records tens of thousands of clones, approximately 78% of them present only once. These data belong to a study of PD-1 blockade in classical Hodgkin lymphoma. Per germline, CDR1 MGHRA and CDR2 YSYEKL. V was clipped by 3 bases and J by 3 bases, with 17 bases between them. The CDR3 totals 16 residues. The study, taken as a whole, reports: While CD8+ TCR diversity did not rise significantly by C4D1, CD4+ TCR diversity did. Exclusion was the outcome for patients who began nivolumab under 1 year after ASCT.

Regarding time point: cycle 4 day 1 (C4D1), after more than five weeks of nivolumab. Following autologous stem cell transplantation, relapse occurred in every patient, and exposure to brentuximab vedotin varied. The chain links TRBV4-1 to TRBJ1-1, with unresolved D. The receptor was isolated from a human donor with classical Hodgkin lymphoma. This material consisted of peripheral blood mononuclear cells (PBMCs), taken before the fourth cycle of nivolumab. This chain's CDR3 is CASSHIGLATDTEAFF. CDR3 bases: TGCGCCAGCAGCCACATCGGACTGGCCACGGACACTGAAGCTTTCTTT.